The entry below describes one TCR beta chain. The antigen remains unidentified. Every TCR beta cDNA library bore unique molecular identifiers. It was from roughly 1 to 10 million T cells that 530,000 or so cDNA molecules came. TCRdb reanalysed the PCR reads using MiXCR and keeps one entry per CDR3 protein. Seen here are under 200,000 distinct CDR3 sequences, around 36% observed once, and the top ten hold 28%. The germline gives CDR1 KGHSH, CDR2 LQKENI. The V gene lost 3 bases and the J gene lost 3 bases, with 24 bases spanning the gap. The length of the CDR3 is 19 residues. The sample belongs to a study of post-analysis software for immune sequencing data. Findings of the study overall: Those samples that were prepared in the same batch co-clustered strongly by F measure. Patients with multiple sclerosis recorded significantly lower normalized Chao1 diversity than controls, the study found. Higher frequency in patients than in controls was seen for five TRBV segments, with TRBV5-6, TRBV5-1 and TRBV20-1 among them.

The sample here was blood, taken after autologous hematopoietic stem cell transplantation. The chain employs TRBV18 and TRBJ1-5, with D perhaps matching TRBD1 (6 bases). This receptor was obtained from a girl under 18 with multiple sclerosis. In DNA form, the CDR3 reads TGTGCCAGCTCACCTCTCCCCCTAGGACAGATTTCATACAATCAGCCCCAGCATTTT. Its translation is CASSPLPLGQISYNQPQHF.